A single T cell receptor (beta chain) is shown here with its context. Its antigen is unknown. Germline-derived CDR1 and CDR2 are SGHTA and FQGNSA. V was cut by 3 bases and J by 7 bases, with 12 bases left in between. This CDR3 is 13 amino acids long. Single viable CD3+CD4+CD8-CD45RO+ cells were sorted as the memory CD4+ T cells. The sample belongs to a study of memory CD4+ T cells and cytomegalovirus serostatus. In the study overall: Donors were healthy Belgian adults, several CMV seropositive and approximately 25 seronegative. The study's findings and limits: The CMV-associated TCR signature appears largely within the CD4+ memory repertoire. Each of approximately 69 CMV-associated TCRbeta sequences occurred in one to five individuals.

Profiled with immunoSEQ multiplex PCR; TCRdb holds only in-frame clones, not every one. The data contain tens of thousands of clones, about 79% of them singletons. This chain uses TRBV7-2 with TRBJ1-2; D unclear. The sequenced sample was memory CD4+ T cells from blood. The sequence was obtained from an adult in good health and CMV-seronegative. DNA of the CDR3: TGTGCCAGCAGCTTCGCCCCTCCCGCTGGCTACACCTTC. This codes for CASSFAPPAGYTF.